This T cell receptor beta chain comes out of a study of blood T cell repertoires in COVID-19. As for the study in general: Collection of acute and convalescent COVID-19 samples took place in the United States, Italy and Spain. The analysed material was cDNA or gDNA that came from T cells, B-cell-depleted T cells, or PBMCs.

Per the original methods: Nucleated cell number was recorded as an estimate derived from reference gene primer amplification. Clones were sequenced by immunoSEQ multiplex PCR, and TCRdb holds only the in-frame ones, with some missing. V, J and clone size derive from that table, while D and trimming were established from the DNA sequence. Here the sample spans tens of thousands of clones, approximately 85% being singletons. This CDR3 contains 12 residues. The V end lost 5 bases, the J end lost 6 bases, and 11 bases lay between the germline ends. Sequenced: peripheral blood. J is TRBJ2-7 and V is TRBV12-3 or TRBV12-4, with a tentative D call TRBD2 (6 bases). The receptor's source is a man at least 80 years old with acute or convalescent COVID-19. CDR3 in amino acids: CASSPRETEQYF. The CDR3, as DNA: TGTGCCAGCAGTCCCCGGGAGACCGAGCAGTACTTC.